This T cell receptor beta chain was captured by sequencing in a study of control samples from healthy donors and cancer patients. The data were produced by immunoSEQ multiplex PCR, yet TCRdb's version contains in-frame clones alone and is incomplete. The sample lists approximately 84,000 clones; roughly four fifths were seen once. Trimming took off 4 bases at V and 5 bases at J, with 18 bases between the two ends. Germline assignment: CDR1 ENHRY and CDR2 SYGVKD. The CDR3 runs to 15 residues. Sequencing used blood. The TCR sequence derives from a woman aged 55-75 years in good health. This sequence joins TRBV10-3 and TRBJ2-7; the D call may be TRBD1 or TRBD2 (5 bases each). CDR3: CAISATGASRDEQYF. In DNA form, the CDR3 reads TGTGCCATCAGTGCAACCGGGGCCTCGCGGGACGAGCAGTACTTC.